Below, 7 T cell receptor beta chains from the same sample are listed, as sequenced in a study of Ad26.COV2.S vaccination and SARS-CoV-2 variants. Libraries were prepared by immunoSEQ multiplex PCR; TCRdb keeps only in-frame clonotypes and omits some of them. This sample has more than 300,000 clones, with over 80% found just once. Treatment noted: around 19 received Ad26.COV2.S at low or high dose, single or two shots; about 5 received placebo; per-sample allocation not given. Collection of samples fell on day 63 after the first vaccine or placebo injection. Here the sequenced sample was peripheral blood, taken in a trial of Ad26.COV2.S vaccine versus placebo. These receptors were collected from a person between 18 and 65 years old who received the Ad26.COV2.S COVID-19 vaccine or a placebo.

The chain uses TRBV28 and TRBJ1-1; D is possibly TRBD1 (6 bases). V lost 3 bases and J 8 bases, leaving 16 bases between the germline ends. CDR3 length equals 14 residues. The germline gives CDR1 MDHEN, CDR2 SYDVKM. CDR3 protein: CASSFGGPKVEAFF. In DNA form, the CDR3 reads TGTGCCAGCAGTTTCGGGGGGCCGAAGGTGGAAGCTTTCTTT.

The V call is TRBV10-3, the J call TRBJ1-2; D uncertain. The CDR3 extends over 13 amino acids. Deletions cut 6 bases from V and 4 bases from J, with 12 bases between. Per germline, CDR1 ENHRY and CDR2 SYGVKD. This chain's CDR3 is CAISQEVGYGYTF. The CDR3, as DNA: TGTGCCATCAGCCAAGAGGTGGGCTATGGCTACACCTTC.

CDR3 nucleotides: TGTGCCAGCAGTAACCGACAGGGGTCAGAGCAGTACTTC. Amino acid sequence: CASSNRQGSEQYF. The chain has TRBV6-6 and TRBJ2-7, with 8 bases that match TRBD1. With 5 bases clipped from V and 7 bases from J, the junction kept 7 bases outside the gene matches. CDR1 is MNHNY and CDR2 is SVGAGI in the germline V gene (reference sequence). The CDR3 contains 13 residues.

Worth noting for this clone: This could be a read error, since a much larger clone is one nucleotide away. The V and J genes are TRBV6-1 and TRBJ1-2; a possible D gene is TRBD1 (6 bases). V was clipped by 4 bases and J by 2 bases, with 17 bases between them. This CDR3 region has 16 residues. Looked up from germline, CDR1 is MNHNS and CDR2 is SASEGT. The CDR3 DNA reads TGTGCCAGCAGTGCCAAAGACAGGAAAATCAACTATGGCTACACCTTC. Translated, it gives CASSAKDRKINYGYTF.

The chain carries TRBV11-2 and TRBJ1-6; D gene ambiguous. This CDR3 region has 12 residues. The V gene's germline CDR1 is SGHAT and CDR2 FQNNGV. V was pared by 3 bases and J by 9 bases, with 6 bases between. The CDR3: CASSFLGSPLHF. CDR3 sequence (DNA): TGTGCCAGCAGCTTTTTGGGTTCACCCCTCCACTTT.

The rearrangement uses TRBV19 and TRBJ1-5, with D possibly matching TRBD1 (6 bases). Trimming pared 1 base from V and 7 bases from J, leaving 20 bases between. Per germline, CDR1 LNHDA and CDR2 SQIVND (reference sequence). This CDR3 comprises 17 residues. The CDR3 bases are TGTGCCAGTAGTATAGCAAGGCCTTCCTACACAGGGCAGCCCCAGCATTTT. As protein: CASSIARPSYTGQPQHF.

This rearrangement joins TRBV29-1 to TRBJ2-7; tentative D call: TRBD1 (7 bases). Trimming stripped 0 bases from V and 2 bases from J, with 14 bases between. The CDR3 extends over 15 amino acids. Germline CDR1 and CDR2: SQVTM and ANQGSEA. The DNA of the CDR3 is TGCAGCGTTGAAGATCGCGGGACAGTACCCTACGAGCAGTACTTC. It yields the protein CSVEDRGTVPYEQYF.